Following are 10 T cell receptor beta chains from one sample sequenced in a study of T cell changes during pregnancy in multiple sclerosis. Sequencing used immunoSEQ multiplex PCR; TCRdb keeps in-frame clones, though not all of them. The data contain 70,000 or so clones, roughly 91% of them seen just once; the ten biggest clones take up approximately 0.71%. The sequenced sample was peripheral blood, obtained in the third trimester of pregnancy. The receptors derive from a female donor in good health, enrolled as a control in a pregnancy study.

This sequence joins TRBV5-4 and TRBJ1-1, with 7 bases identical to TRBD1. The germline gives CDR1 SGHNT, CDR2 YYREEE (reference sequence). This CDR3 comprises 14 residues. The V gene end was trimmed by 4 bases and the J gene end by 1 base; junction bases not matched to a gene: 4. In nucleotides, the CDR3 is TGTGCCAGCAGCGTTAGGACAGGGAACACTGAAGCTTTCTTT. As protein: CASSVRTGNTEAFF.

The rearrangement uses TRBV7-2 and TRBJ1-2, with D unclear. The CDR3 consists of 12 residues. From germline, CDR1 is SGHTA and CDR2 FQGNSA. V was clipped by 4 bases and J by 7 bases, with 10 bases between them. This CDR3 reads CASSSPRSGYTF. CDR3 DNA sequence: TGTGCCAGCAGCTCCCCTCGCAGTGGCTACACCTTC.

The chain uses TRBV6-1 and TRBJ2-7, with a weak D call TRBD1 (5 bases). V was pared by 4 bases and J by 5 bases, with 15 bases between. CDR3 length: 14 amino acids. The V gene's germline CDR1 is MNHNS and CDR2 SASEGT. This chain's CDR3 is CASSGRQGINEQYF. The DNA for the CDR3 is TGTGCCAGCAGTGGAAGGCAGGGAATCAACGAGCAGTACTTC.

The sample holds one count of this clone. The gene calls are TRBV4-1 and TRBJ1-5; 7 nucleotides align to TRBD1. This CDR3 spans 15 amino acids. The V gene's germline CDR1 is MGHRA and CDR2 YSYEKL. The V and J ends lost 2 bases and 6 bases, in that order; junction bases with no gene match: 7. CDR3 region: CASSQRGGGFQPQHF. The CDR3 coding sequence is TGCGCCAGCAGCCAAAGAGGGGGCGGGTTTCAGCCCCAGCATTTT.

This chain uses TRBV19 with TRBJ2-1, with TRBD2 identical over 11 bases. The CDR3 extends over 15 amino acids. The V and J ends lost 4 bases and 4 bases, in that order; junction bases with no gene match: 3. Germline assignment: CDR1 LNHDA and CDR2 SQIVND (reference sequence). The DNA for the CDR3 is TGTGCCAGTAGTAAGGGACTAGCGGAGTACAATGAGCAGTTCTTC. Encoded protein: CASSKGLAEYNEQFF.

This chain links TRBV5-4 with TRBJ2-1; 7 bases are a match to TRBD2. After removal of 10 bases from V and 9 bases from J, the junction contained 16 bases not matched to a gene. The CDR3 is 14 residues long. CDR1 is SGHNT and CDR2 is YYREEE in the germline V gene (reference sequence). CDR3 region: CASRGAGLHGEQFF. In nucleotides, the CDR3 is TGTGCCTCGAGAGGAGCGGGGTTGCATGGTGAGCAGTTCTTC.

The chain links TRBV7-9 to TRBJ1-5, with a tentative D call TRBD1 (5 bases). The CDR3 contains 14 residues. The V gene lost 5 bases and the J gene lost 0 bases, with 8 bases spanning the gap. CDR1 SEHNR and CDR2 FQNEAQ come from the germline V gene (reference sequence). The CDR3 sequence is CASSLTASNQPQHF. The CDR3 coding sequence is TGTGCCAGCAGCCTGACAGCTAGCAATCAGCCCCAGCATTTT.

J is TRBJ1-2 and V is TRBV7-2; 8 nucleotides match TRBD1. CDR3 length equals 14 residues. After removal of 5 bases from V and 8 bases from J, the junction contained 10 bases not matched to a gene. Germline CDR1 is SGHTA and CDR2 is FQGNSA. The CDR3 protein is CASSTRQGIWGYTF. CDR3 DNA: TGTGCCAGCAGCACCCGACAGGGGATATGGGGCTACACCTTC.

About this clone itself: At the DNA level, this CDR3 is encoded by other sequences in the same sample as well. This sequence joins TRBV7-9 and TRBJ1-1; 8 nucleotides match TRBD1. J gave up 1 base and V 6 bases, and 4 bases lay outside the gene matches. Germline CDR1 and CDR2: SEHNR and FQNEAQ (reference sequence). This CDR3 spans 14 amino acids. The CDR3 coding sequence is TGTGCCAGCAGTCTCGGACAGGGGAACACTGAAGCTTTCTTT. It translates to CASSLGQGNTEAFF.

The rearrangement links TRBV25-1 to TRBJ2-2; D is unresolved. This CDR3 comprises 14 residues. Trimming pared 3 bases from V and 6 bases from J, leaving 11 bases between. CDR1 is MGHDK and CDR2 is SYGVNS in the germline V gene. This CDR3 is CASSDPPRAGELFF. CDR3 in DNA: TGTGCCAGCAGTGACCCTCCACGGGCCGGGGAGCTGTTTTTT. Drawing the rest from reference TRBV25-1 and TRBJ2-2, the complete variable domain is EADIYQTPRYLVIGTGKKITLECSQTMGHDKMYWYQQDPGMELHLIHYSYGVNSTEKGDLSSESTVSRIRTEHFPLTLESARPSHTSQYLCASSDPPRAGELFFGEGSRLTVL.